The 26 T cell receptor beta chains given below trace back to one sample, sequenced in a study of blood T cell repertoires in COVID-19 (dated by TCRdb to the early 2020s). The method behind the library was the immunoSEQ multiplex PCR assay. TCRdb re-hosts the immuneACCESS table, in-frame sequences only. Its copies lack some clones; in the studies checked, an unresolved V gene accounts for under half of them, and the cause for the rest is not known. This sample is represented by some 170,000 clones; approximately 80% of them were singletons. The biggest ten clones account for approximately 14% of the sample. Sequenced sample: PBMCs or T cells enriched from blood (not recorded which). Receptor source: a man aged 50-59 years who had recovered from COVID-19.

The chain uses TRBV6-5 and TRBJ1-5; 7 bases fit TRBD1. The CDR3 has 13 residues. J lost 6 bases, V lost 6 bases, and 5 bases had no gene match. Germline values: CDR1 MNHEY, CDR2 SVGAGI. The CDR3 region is CASSLTGSQPQHF. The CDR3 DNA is TGTGCCAGCAGCTTGACAGGGAGTCAGCCCCAGCATTTT.

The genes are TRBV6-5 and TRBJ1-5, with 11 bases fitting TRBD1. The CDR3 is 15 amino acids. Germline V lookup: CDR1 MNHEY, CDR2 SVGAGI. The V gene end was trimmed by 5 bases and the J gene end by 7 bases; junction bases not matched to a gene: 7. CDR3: CASSRDRGEGQPQHF. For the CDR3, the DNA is TGTGCCAGCAGTCGGGACAGGGGGGAAGGACAGCCCCAGCATTTT.

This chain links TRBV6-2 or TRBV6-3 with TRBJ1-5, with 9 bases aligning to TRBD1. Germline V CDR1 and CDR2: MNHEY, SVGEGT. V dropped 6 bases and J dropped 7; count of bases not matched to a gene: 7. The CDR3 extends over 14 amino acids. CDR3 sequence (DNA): TGTGCCAGCAGCGTCACAGGGGGCGAACAGCCCCAGCATTTT. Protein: CASSVTGGEQPQHF.

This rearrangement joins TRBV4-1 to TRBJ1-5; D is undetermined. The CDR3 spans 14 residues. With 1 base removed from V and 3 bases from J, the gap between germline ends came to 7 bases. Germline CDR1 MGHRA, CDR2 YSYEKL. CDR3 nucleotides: TGCGCCAGCAGCCAAGCACGGTCCAATCAGCCCCAGCATTTT. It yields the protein CASSQARSNQPQHF.

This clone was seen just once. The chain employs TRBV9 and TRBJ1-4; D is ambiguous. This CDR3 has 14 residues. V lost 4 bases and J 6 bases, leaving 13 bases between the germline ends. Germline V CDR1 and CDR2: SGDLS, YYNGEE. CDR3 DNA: TGTGCCAGCAGCACCCCGGGATCATATGAAAAACTGTTTTTT. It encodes CASSTPGSYEKLFF.

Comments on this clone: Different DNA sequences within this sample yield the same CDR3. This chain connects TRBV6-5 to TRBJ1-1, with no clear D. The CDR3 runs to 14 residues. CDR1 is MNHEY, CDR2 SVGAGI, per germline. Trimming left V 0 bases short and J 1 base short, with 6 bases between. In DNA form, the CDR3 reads TGTGCCAGCAGTTACTCGTACAGGAACACTGAAGCTTTCTTT. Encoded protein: CASSYSYRNTEAFF.

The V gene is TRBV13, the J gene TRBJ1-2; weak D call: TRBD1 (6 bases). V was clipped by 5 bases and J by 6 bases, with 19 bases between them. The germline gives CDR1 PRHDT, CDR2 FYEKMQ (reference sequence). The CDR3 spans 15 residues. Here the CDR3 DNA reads TGTGCCAGCAGCGGACAGTCCAGACCGCTGCATGGCTACACCTTC. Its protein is CASSGQSRPLHGYTF.

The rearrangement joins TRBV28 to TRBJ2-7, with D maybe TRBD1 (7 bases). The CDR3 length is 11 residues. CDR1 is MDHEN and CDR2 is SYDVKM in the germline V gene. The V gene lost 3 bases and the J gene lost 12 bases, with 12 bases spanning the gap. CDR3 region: CASSFGGQSYF. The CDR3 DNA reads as TGTGCCAGCAGTTTCGGGGGACAGTCGTACTTC.

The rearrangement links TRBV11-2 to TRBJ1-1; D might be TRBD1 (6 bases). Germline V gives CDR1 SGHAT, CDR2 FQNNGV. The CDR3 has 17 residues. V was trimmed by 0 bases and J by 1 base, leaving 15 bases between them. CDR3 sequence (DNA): TGTGCCAGCAGCTTAGAGACGGTCGGACAGCCGAACACTGAAGCTTTCTTT. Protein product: CASSLETVGQPNTEAFF.

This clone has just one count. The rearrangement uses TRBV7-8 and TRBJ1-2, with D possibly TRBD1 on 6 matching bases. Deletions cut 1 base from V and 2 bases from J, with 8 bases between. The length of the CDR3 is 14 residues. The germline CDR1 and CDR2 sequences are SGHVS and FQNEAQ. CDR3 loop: CASSLGTANYGYTF. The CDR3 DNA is TGTGCCAGCAGCTTAGGGACAGCAAACTATGGCTACACCTTC. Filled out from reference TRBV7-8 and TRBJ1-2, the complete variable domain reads GAGVSQSPRYKVAKRGQDVALRCDPISGHVSLFWYQQALGQGPEFLTYFQNEAQLDKSGLPSDRFFAERPEGSVSTLKIQRTQQEDSAVYLCASSLGTANYGYTFGSGTRLTVV.

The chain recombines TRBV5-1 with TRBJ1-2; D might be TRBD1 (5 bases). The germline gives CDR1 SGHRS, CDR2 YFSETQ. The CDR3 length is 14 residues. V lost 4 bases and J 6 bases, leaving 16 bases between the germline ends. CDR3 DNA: TGCGCCAGCAGCCGGGGGGACGCTGAGAATGGCTACACCTTC. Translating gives CASSRGDAENGYTF.

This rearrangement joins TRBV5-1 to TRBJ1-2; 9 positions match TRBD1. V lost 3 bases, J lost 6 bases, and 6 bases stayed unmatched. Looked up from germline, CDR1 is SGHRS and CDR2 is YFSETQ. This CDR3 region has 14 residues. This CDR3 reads CASSSGQGPDGYTF. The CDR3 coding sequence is TGCGCCAGCAGCTCAGGACAGGGGCCGGATGGCTACACCTTC.

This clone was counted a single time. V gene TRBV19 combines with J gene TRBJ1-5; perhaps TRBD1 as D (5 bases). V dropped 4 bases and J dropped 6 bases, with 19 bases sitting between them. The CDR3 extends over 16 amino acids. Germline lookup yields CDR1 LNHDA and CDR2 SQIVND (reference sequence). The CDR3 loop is CASSTGVGVAGQPQHF. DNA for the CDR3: TGTGCCAGTAGTACGGGGGTTGGGGTTGCAGGTCAGCCCCAGCATTTT.

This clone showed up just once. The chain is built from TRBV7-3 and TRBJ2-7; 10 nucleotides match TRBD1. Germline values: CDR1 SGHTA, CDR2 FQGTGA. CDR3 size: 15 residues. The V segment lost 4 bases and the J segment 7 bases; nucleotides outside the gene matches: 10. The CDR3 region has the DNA TGTGCCAGCAGCTCAAATCCCGGACAGGGGGGGGAGCAGTACTTC. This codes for CASSSNPGQGGEQYF.

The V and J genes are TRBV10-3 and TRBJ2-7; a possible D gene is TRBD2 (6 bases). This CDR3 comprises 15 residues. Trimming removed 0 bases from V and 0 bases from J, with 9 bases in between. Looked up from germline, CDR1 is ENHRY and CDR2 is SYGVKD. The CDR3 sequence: CAISESTRTSYEQYF. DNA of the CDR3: TGTGCCATCAGTGAGTCGACTAGGACCTCCTACGAGCAGTACTTC.

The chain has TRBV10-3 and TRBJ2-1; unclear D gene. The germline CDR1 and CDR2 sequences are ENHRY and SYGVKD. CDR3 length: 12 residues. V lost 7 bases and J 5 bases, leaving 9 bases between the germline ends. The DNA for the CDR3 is TGTGCCATCACAGGAACAGACAATGAGCAGTTCTTC. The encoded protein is CAITGTDNEQFF.

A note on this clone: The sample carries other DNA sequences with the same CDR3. CDR3 nucleotides: TGCGCCAGCAGAGGGACTAGCGGCACAGATACGCAGTATTTT. Its protein product is CASRGTSGTDTQYF. V and J are TRBV5-1 and TRBJ2-3; 10 bases are a match to TRBD2. Germline CDR1 SGHRS, CDR2 YFSETQ. CDR3 length: 14 residues. V lost 5 bases to trimming and J lost 1 base; unmatched junction nucleotides: 1.

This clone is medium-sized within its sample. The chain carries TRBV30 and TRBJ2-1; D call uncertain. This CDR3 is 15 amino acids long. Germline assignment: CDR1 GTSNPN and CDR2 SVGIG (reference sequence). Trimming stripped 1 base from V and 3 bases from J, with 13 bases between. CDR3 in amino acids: CAWSASDFFYNEQFF. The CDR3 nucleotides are TGTGCCTGGAGTGCCTCTGACTTCTTCTACAATGAGCAGTTCTTC.

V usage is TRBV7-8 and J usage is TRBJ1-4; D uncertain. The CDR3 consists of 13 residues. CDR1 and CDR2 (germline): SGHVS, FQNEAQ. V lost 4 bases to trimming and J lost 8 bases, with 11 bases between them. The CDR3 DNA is TGTGCCAGCAGCTCCGGGGAGCTCGAAAAACTGTTTTTT. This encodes CASSSGELEKLFF. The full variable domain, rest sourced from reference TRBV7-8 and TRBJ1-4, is GAGVSQSPRYKVAKRGQDVALRCDPISGHVSLFWYQQALGQGPEFLTYFQNEAQLDKSGLPSDRFFAERPEGSVSTLKIQRTQQEDSAVYLCASSSGELEKLFFGSGTQLSVL.

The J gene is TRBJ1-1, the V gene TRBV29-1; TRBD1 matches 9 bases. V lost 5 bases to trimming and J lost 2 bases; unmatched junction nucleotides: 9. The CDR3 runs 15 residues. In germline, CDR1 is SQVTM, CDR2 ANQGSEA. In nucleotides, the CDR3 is TGCAGCGTTAAAAGGACAGGGGACAAAAACACTGAAGCTTTCTTT. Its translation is CSVKRTGDKNTEAFF.

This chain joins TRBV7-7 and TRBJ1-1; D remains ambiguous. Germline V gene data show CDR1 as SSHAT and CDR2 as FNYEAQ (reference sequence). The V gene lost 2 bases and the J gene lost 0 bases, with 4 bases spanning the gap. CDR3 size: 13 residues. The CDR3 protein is CASSLSMNTEAFF. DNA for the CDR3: TGTGCCAGCAGCTTATCTATGAACACTGAAGCTTTCTTT.

The DNA for the CDR3 is TGCAGCGTTGGTGGGGACAGAGTTAACTATGGCTACACCTTC. This gives the protein CSVGGDRVNYGYTF. The chain combines TRBV29-1 with TRBJ1-2; 7 nucleotides align to TRBD1. The CDR3 runs 14 residues. Per germline, CDR1 SQVTM and CDR2 ANQGSEA. The V gene end was trimmed by 4 bases and the J gene end by 1 base; junction bases not matched to a gene: 6.

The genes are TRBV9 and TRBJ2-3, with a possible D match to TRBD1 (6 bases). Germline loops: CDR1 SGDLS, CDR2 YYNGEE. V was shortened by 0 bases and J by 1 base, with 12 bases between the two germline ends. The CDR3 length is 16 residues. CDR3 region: CASSVAPGAGTDTQYF. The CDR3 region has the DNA TGTGCCAGCAGCGTAGCTCCAGGGGCTGGCACAGATACGCAGTATTTT.

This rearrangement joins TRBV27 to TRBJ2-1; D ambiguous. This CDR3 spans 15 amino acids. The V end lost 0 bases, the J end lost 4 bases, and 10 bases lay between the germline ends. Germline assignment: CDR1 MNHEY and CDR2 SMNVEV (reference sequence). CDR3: CASSLSNGAYNEQFF. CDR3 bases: TGTGCCAGCAGTTTATCGAATGGAGCGTACAATGAGCAGTTCTTC.

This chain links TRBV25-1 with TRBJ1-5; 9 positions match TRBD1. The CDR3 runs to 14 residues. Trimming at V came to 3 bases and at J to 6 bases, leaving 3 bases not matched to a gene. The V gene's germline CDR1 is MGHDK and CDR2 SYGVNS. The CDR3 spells CASSDGTGIQPQHF. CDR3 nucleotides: TGTGCCAGCAGTGACGGGACAGGGATTCAGCCCCAGCATTTT.

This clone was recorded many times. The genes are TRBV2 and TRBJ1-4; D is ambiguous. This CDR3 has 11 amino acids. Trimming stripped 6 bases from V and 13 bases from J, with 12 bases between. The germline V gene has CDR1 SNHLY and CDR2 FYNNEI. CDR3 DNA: TGTGCCAGCAGACTACTAAGTGGACTGTTTTTT. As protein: CASRLLSGLFF. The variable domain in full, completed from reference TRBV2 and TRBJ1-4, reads EPEVTQTPSHQVTQMGQEVILRCVPISNHLYFYWYRQILGQKVEFLVSFYNNEISEKSEIFDDQFSVERPDGSNFTLKIRSTKLEDSAMYFCASRLLSGLFFGSGTQLSVL.